This TCR beta chain was sequenced in a study of T cell clones after liver transplantation. Study-level results: A larger donor-reactive than third-party decline suggested partial antigen-specific deletion.

In germline, CDR1 is MNHEY, CDR2 SVGAGI. This CDR3 is built from 14 residues. The germline V and J ends were trimmed by 5 bases and 3 bases, with 14 bases remaining between them. This table comes from immunoSEQ multiplex PCR, and its TCRdb copy is limited to in-frame clones, with some not included. The table lists 15,000 to 20,000 clones, 80% of them singletons. As concerns this clone: Antigen unknown.

The material was CD8+ T cells from blood, obtained roughly 48 months after liver transplant. The TCR comes from a human patient who received a liver transplant. The T cells may come from the graft donor. The rearrangement links TRBV6-5 to TRBJ2-7; a weak D match, TRBD2 (6 bases). The CDR3 loop is CASSLSRDFYEQYF. Written as DNA, the CDR3 is TGTGCCAGCAGTCTCTCGAGGGACTTCTACGAGCAGTACTTC.